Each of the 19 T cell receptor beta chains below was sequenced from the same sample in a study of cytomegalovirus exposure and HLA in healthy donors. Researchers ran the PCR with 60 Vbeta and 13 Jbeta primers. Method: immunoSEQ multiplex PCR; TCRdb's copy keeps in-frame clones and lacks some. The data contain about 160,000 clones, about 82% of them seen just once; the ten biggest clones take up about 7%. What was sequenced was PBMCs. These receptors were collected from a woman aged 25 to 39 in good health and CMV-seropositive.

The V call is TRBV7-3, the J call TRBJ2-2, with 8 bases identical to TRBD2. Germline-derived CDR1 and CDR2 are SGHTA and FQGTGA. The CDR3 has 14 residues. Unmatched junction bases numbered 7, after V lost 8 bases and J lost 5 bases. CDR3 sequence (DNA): TGTGCCAGCCAAACTAGCGGTGCAACCGGGGAGCTGTTTTTT. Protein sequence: CASQTSGATGELFF.

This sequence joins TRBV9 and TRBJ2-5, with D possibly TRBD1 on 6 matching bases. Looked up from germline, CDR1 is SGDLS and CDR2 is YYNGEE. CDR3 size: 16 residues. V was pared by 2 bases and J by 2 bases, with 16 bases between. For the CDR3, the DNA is TGTGCCAGCAGCGTTTCCGGGACACGGGATCAAGAGACCCAGTACTTC. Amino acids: CASSVSGTRDQETQYF.

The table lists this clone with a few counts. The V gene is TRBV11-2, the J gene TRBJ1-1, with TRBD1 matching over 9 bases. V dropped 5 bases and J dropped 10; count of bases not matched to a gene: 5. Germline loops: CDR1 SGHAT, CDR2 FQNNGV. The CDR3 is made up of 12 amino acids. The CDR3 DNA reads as TGTGCCAGCAGCCAAATGGGACAGGGAGCTTTCTTT. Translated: CASSQMGQGAFF.

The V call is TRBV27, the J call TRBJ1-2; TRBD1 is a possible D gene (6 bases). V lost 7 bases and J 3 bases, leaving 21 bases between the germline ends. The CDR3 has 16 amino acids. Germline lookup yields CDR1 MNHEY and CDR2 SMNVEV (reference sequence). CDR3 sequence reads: CASTPRRDTIHYGYTF. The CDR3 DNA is TGTGCCAGCACCCCCCGACGGGACACTATTCACTATGGCTACACCTTC.

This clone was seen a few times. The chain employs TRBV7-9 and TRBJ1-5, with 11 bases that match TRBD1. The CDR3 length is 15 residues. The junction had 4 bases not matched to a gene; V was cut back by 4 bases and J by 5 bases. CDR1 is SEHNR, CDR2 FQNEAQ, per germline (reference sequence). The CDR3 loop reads CASSSGQGAHQPQHF. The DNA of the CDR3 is TGTGCCAGCAGCTCCGGACAGGGGGCACATCAGCCCCAGCATTTT.

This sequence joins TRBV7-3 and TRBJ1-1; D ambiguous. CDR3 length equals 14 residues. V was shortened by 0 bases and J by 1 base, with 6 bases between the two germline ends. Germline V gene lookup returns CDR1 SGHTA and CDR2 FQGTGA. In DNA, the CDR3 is TGTGCCAGCAGCTTAACCCGGTCGAACACTGAAGCTTTCTTT. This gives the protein CASSLTRSNTEAFF.

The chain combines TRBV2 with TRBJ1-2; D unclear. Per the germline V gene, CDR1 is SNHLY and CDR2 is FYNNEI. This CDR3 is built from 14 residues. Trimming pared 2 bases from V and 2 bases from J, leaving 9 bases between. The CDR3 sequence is CASSEYGGNYGYTF. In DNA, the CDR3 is TGTGCCAGCAGTGAATACGGAGGGAACTATGGCTACACCTTC.

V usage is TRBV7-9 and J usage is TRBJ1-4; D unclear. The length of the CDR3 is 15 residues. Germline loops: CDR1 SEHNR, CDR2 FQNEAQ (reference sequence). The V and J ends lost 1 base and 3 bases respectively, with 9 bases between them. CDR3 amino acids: CASSLGAGANEKLFF. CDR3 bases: TGTGCCAGCAGCTTAGGTGCCGGGGCTAATGAAAAACTGTTTTTT.

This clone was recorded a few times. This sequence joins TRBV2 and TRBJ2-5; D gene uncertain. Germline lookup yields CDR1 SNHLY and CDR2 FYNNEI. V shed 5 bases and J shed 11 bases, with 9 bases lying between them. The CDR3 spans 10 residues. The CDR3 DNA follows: TGTGCCAGCAGTAACCCCGCGCAGTACTTC. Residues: CASSNPAQYF.

The DNA for the CDR3 is TGTGCCAGCAGCTCCCAGACAGGGAGCACAGATACGCAGTATTTT. This translates into CASSSQTGSTDTQYF. This chain links TRBV7-3 with TRBJ2-3; 7 bases line up with TRBD1. From germline, CDR1 is SGHTA and CDR2 FQGTGA. This CDR3 is built from 15 residues. V was pared by 4 bases and J by 0 bases, with 4 bases of the junction left unmatched.

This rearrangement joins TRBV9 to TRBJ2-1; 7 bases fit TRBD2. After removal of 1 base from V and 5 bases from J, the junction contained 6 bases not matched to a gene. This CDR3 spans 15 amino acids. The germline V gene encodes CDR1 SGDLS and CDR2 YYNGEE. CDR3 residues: CASSVRVAGNNEQFF. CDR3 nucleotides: TGTGCCAGCAGCGTACGGGTAGCGGGTAACAATGAGCAGTTCTTC. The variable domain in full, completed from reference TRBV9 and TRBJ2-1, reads DSGVTQTPKHLITATGQRVTLRCSPRSGDLSVYWYQQSLDQGLQFLIQYYNGEERAKGNILERFSAQQFPDLHSELNLSSLELGDSALYFCASSVRVAGNNEQFFGPGTRLTVL.

The CDR3 region has the DNA TGTGCCAGCAGACGCCGTGGGGGGACCACAGATACGCAGTATTTT. Residues: CASRRRGGTTDTQYF. The V call is TRBV14, the J call TRBJ2-3; a weak D match, TRBD2 (6 bases). Trimming removed 6 bases from V and 2 bases from J, with 15 bases in between. The length of the CDR3 is 15 residues. Germline lookup yields CDR1 SGHDN and CDR2 FVKESK.

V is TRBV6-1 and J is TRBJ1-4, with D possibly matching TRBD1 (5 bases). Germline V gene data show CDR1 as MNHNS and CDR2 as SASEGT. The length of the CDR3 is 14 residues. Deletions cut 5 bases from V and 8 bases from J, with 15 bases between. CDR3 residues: CASSRIGQGEKLFF. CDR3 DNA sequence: TGTGCCAGCAGTCGCATCGGACAAGGGGAAAAACTGTTTTTT.

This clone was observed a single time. The CDR3 nucleotides read TGCGCCAGCAGAGAAGGGGGGGGGAATGAGCAGTTCTTC. Translating it yields CASREGGGNEQFF. V usage is TRBV5-1 and J usage is TRBJ2-1, with a possible D match to TRBD2 (7 bases). CDR1 SGHRS and CDR2 YFSETQ come from the germline V gene. Trimming took off 5 bases at V and 7 bases at J, with 13 bases between the two ends. The CDR3 is 13 residues long.

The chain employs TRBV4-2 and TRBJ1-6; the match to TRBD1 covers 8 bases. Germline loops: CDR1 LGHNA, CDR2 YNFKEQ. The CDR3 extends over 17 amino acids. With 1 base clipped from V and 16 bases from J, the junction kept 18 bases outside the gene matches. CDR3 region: CASSQGVGPGTGIFLHF. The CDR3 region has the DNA TGTGCCAGCAGCCAAGGGGTGGGACCGGGGACAGGAATTTTTCTCCACTTT.

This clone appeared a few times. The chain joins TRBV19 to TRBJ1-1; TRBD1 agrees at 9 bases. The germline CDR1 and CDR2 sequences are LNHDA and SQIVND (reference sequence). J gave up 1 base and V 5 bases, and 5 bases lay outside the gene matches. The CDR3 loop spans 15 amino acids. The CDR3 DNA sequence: TGTGCCAGTAGTGGGCCGGGACAGGGGAACACTGAAGCTTTCTTT. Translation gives CASSGPGQGNTEAFF.

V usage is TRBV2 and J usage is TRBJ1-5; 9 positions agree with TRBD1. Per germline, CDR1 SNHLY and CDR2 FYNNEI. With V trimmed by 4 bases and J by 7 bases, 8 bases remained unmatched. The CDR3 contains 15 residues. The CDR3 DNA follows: TGTGCCAGCAGTGGCCCGGGACAGGGAGGACAGCCCCAGCATTTT. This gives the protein CASSGPGQGGQPQHF.

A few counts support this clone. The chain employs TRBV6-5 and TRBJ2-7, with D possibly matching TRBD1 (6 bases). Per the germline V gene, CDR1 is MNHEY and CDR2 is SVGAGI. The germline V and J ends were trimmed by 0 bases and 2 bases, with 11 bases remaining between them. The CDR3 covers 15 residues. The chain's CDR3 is CASSYSNDRTYEQYF. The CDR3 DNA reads TGTGCCAGCAGTTACTCAAACGACAGGACCTACGAGCAGTACTTC.

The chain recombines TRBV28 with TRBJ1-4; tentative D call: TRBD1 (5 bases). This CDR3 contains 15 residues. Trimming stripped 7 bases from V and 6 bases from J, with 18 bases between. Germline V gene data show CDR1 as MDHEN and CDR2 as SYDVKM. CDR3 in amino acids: CASTPLGGFDEKLFF. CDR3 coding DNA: TGTGCCAGCACCCCACTTGGGGGGTTTGATGAAAAACTGTTTTTT.